The 19 T cell receptor beta chains below come from one sample, sequenced in a study of cytomegalovirus exposure and HLA in healthy donors (dated by TCRdb to 2016 to 2017). Library prep was done by the immunoSEQ multiplex PCR assay. For the multiplex PCR, a mixture combining 60 forward primers for TCR Vbeta segments and 13 reverse primers for TCR Jbeta segments was used. TCRdb holds this immuneACCESS table with in-frame rearrangements only. Some clones are missing; in checked studies, unresolved V genes explain under half, and the rest has no known cause. The sample's table lists a count of fewer than 75,000 clones. Together, the top ten hold 15% to 20% of the sample. The sequenced sample was PBMCs. The receptors were sampled from a boy between 10 and 17 years old in good health and CMV-seronegative.

V gene TRBV6-5 combines with J gene TRBJ2-7, with 7 bases identical to TRBD2. CDR3 length equals 14 residues. In germline, CDR1 is MNHEY, CDR2 SVGAGI. V gave up 2 bases and J gave up 3 bases; unmatched junction bases: 4. This CDR3 is CASSYVQRGYEQYF. DNA of the CDR3: TGTGCCAGCAGTTACGTCCAGCGGGGCTACGAGCAGTACTTC.

The chain links TRBV30 to TRBJ1-6, with D perhaps TRBD1 (5 bases). The CDR3 is 13 amino acids. Between the trimmed V and J ends, which lost 8 bases and 9 bases, there was a span of 17 bases. Germline-derived CDR1 and CDR2 are GTSNPN and SVGIG (reference sequence). CDR3 nucleotide sequence: TGTGCCAGCCGGGAAGGGGAGGTTTCACCCCTCCACTTT. Amino acid sequence: CASREGEVSPLHF.

The chain carries TRBV15 and TRBJ2-1; D is possibly TRBD2 (5 bases). CDR1 is LNHNV and CDR2 is YYDKDF in the germline V gene (reference sequence). This CDR3 has 14 amino acids. The germline V and J ends were trimmed by 0 bases and 8 bases, with 11 bases remaining between them. As DNA, the CDR3 is TGTGCCACCAGCAGAGATCTAGCCAGCTATGAGCAGTTCTTC. Translation: CATSRDLASYEQFF.

V and J are TRBV6-6 and TRBJ1-2; D possibly corresponds to TRBD1 (6 bases). Germline values: CDR1 MNHNY, CDR2 SVGAGI (reference sequence). V was pared by 8 bases and J by 1 base, with 11 bases between. CDR3 length equals 13 residues. The CDR3 is CASEGEGNYGYTF. The CDR3 DNA sequence: TGTGCCAGCGAGGGGGAGGGTAACTATGGCTACACCTTC.

J is TRBJ2-6 and V is TRBV5-5; D not resolved. Germline assignment: CDR1 SGHKS and CDR2 YYEKEE (reference sequence). CDR3 length: 15 residues. V was trimmed by 0 bases and J by 4 bases, leaving 8 bases between them. In DNA form, the CDR3 reads TGTGCCAGCAGCTTGGGGCCAGTAGGGGCCAACGTCCTGACTTTC. Translating gives CASSLGPVGANVLTF.

V is TRBV28 and J is TRBJ1-5, with D hard to call. Germline V gene data show CDR1 as MDHEN and CDR2 as SYDVKM. V gave up 3 bases and J gave up 0 bases, with 6 bases separating them. CDR3 length: 14 residues. CDR3 protein: CASSFAGSNQPQHF. The CDR3 DNA is TGTGCCAGCAGTTTCGCGGGTAGCAATCAGCCCCAGCATTTT. The full variable domain, with the rest looked up from reference TRBV28 and TRBJ1-5, is DVKVTQSSRYLVKRTGEKVFLECVQDMDHENMFWYRQDPGLGLRLIYFSYDVKMKEKGDIPEGYSVSREKKERFSLILESASTNQTSMYLCASSFAGSNQPQHFGDGTRLSIL.

The rearrangement uses TRBV13 and TRBJ1-3, with TRBD1 matching over 8 bases. The CDR3 totals 14 residues. With 5 bases clipped from V and 4 bases from J, the junction kept 4 bases outside the gene matches. CDR1 is PRHDT and CDR2 is FYEKMQ in the germline V gene (reference sequence). The CDR3 here is CASSPDRVGNTIYF. The CDR3 nucleotides read TGTGCCAGCAGCCCGGACAGGGTAGGAAACACCATATATTTT.

J is TRBJ1-1 and V is TRBV6-1, with 7 nucleotides matching TRBD1. The CDR3 length is 13 residues. V lost 3 bases, J lost 10 bases, and 8 bases stayed unmatched. CDR1 MNHNS and CDR2 SASEGT come from the germline V gene. The CDR3 sequence is CASSDQTGRPAFF. DNA for the CDR3: TGTGCCAGCAGTGATCAGACAGGGAGGCCAGCTTTCTTT.

The rearrangement joins TRBV19 to TRBJ2-5, with D possibly matching TRBD1 (5 bases). Germline-derived CDR1 and CDR2 are LNHDA and SQIVND (reference sequence). This CDR3 comprises 14 residues. The V end was cut by 5 bases, the J end by 1 base, with 11 bases between. CDR3 sequence: CASSERTPQETQYF. Here the CDR3 DNA reads TGTGCCAGTAGTGAACGGACACCCCAAGAGACCCAGTACTTC.

The chain couples TRBV7-9 to TRBJ2-5; 8 bases line up with TRBD2. Germline V CDR1 and CDR2: SEHNR, FQNEAQ (reference sequence). Trimming removed 5 bases from V and 2 bases from J; junction bases left unmatched: 4. CDR3 length equals 14 residues. The CDR3 loop reads CASSLGLDQETQYF. DNA of the CDR3: TGTGCCAGCAGCCTGGGACTAGATCAAGAGACCCAGTACTTC.

The CDR3 sequence: CASSSGQFGNQPQHF. The CDR3 coding sequence is TGTGCCAGCAGTTCGGGACAGTTTGGCAATCAGCCCCAGCATTTT. The chain recombines TRBV27 with TRBJ1-5; the match to TRBD1 covers 7 bases. The CDR3 is 15 residues long. V was pared by 4 bases and J by 2 bases, with 5 bases of the junction left unmatched. Germline V gene sequence: CDR1 MNHEY, CDR2 SMNVEV (reference sequence).

The chain uses TRBV5-1 and TRBJ2-5; maybe TRBD2 (7 bases). This CDR3 contains 17 residues. V lost 0 bases, J lost 5 bases, and 20 bases lay in between. The germline V gene encodes CDR1 SGHRS and CDR2 YFSETQ. CDR3 nucleotides: TGCGCCAGCAGCTTGGATTCTAGCGTCAAGGGGGGGGAGACCCAGTACTTC. It specifies CASSLDSSVKGGETQYF.

This chain uses TRBV9 with TRBJ2-5, with 11 bases identical to TRBD2. The CDR3 is 16 amino acids. J lost 1 base, V lost 2 bases, and 4 bases had no gene match. Germline V gene sequence: CDR1 SGDLS, CDR2 YYNGEE. This CDR3 is CASSVLAGGPQETQYF. The CDR3 DNA reads as TGTGCCAGCAGCGTTCTAGCGGGGGGACCCCAAGAGACCCAGTACTTC. The full variable domain, completed using reference TRBV9 and TRBJ2-5, is DSGVTQTPKHLITATGQRVTLRCSPRSGDLSVYWYQQSLDQGLQFLIQYYNGEERAKGNILERFSAQQFPDLHSELNLSSLELGDSALYFCASSVLAGGPQETQYFGPGTRLLVL.

The rearrangement uses TRBV15 and TRBJ1-2; unclear D gene. The V gene's germline CDR1 is LNHNV and CDR2 YYDKDF (reference sequence). Trimming removed 0 bases from V and 8 bases from J, with 16 bases in between. The CDR3 covers 15 residues. The CDR3: CATSRDFEGRGGYTF. The CDR3 coding sequence is TGTGCCACCAGCAGAGATTTTGAGGGTCGGGGAGGCTACACCTTC.

The chain combines TRBV5-1 with TRBJ2-1; the D gene is possibly TRBD2 (7 bases). Germline V gene lookup returns CDR1 SGHRS and CDR2 YFSETQ. Trimming cost V 4 bases and J 8 bases, with 19 bases left between them. The CDR3 has 15 residues. CDR3 in amino acids: CASSRLGGQRDEQFF. In DNA form, the CDR3 reads TGCGCCAGCAGCCGCTTGGGGGGGCAGCGGGATGAGCAGTTCTTC.

V is TRBV4-1 and J is TRBJ1-1, with D possibly being TRBD1 (6 bases). Germline CDR1 is MGHRA and CDR2 is YSYEKL. Trimming pared 6 bases from V and 5 bases from J, leaving 19 bases between. CDR3 length: 15 residues. The CDR3 protein is CASSHRDRRSTEAFF. Written as DNA, the CDR3 is TGCGCCAGCAGTCATAGAGACAGGAGGAGTACTGAAGCTTTCTTT.

The chain joins TRBV27 to TRBJ2-5; possibly TRBD2 for D (5 bases). This CDR3 contains 14 residues. Germline loops: CDR1 MNHEY, CDR2 SMNVEV (reference sequence). V shed 0 bases and J shed 6 bases, with 11 bases lying between them. The CDR3 is CASSLSRGSQTQYF. DNA for the CDR3: TGTGCCAGCAGTTTATCTAGAGGGTCTCAGACCCAGTACTTC.

The rearrangement joins TRBV29-1 to TRBJ1-5; the D gene is possibly TRBD1 (6 bases). Germline V gene lookup returns CDR1 SQVTM and CDR2 ANQGSEA. The CDR3 has 13 amino acids. Trimming took off 4 bases at V and 5 bases at J, with 12 bases between the two ends. CDR3 amino acids: CSVAAGGDQPQHF. The CDR3 DNA follows: TGCAGCGTTGCGGCGGGGGGCGATCAGCCCCAGCATTTT.

The J gene is TRBJ2-1, the V gene TRBV27; 8 bases match TRBD2. V lost 3 bases, J lost 5 bases, and 6 bases stayed unmatched. Germline-derived CDR1 and CDR2 are MNHEY and SMNVEV (reference sequence). This CDR3 comprises 15 residues. Here the CDR3 DNA reads TGTGCCAGCAGTTTGGGTAGCGGGGCCCACAATGAGCAGTTCTTC. It codes for CASSLGSGAHNEQFF.